The clone carrying this T cell receptor (beta chain) occurred a few times. The antigen is unknown. The data were obtained in a study of identical twins. Donors uniformly comprised healthy Caucasians. The V gene lost 2 bases and the J gene lost 0 bases, with 8 bases spanning the gap. The CDR3 is made up of 14 amino acids. The germline gives CDR1 GTSNPN, CDR2 SVGIG (reference sequence). After template switching added a universal primer site, the resulting cDNA carried unique molecular identifiers. In TCRdb, the 5' RACE reads were re-called with MiXCR into one record per CDR3 protein. The sample includes around 200,000 distinct CDR3 sequences, roughly 10% seen only once; the top ten take over 4.5%. Broader study findings: Abundant cord blood beta clonotypes carried fewer insertions; memory repertoires showed none. Beta out-of-frame twin sharing showed a weaker excess.

Sequencing was carried out using memory (CD45RO+) T cells sorted from blood. The chain joins TRBV30 to TRBJ1-3; D uncertain. This sequence was found in a woman aged 18-30 years in good health. Written as DNA, the CDR3 is TGTGCCTGGAGTTGGGGTATCTCTGGAAACACCATATATTTT. Amino acid sequence: CAWSWGISGNTIYF.